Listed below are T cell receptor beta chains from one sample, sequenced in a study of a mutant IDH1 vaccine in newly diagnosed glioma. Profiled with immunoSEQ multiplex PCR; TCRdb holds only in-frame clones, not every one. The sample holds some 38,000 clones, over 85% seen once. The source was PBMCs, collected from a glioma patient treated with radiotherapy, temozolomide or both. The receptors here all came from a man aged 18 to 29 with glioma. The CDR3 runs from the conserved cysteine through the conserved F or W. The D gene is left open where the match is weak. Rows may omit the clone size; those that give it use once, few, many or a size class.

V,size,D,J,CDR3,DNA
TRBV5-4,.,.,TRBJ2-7,CASSLEGLDEQYF,TGTGCCAGCAGCTTGGAAGGGTTAGACGAGCAGTACTTC
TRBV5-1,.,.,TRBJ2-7,CASSLGQTGPYEQYF,TGCGCCAGCAGCCTGGGACAAACAGGGCCCTACGAGCAGTACTTC
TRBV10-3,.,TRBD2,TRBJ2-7,CAIGGGRFHEQYF,TGTGCCATCGGGGGCGGGAGGTTCCACGAGCAGTACTTC
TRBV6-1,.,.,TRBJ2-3,CASGISTDTQYF,TGTGCCAGCGGGATCAGCACAGATACGCAGTATTTT
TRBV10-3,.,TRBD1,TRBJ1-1,CAISEGGRVGTEAFF,TGTGCCATCAGTGAAGGGGGCAGGGTCGGGACTGAAGCTTTCTTT
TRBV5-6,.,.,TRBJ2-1,CASSLGRPIGEQFF,TGTGCCAGCAGCCTGGGACGGCCCATCGGTGAGCAGTTCTTC
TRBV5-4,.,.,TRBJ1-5,CASSSGGGSNQPQHF,TGTGCCAGCAGCAGCGGTGGGGGTAGCAATCAGCCCCAGCATTTT
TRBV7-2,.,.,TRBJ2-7,CASSLGQGAYEQYF,TGTGCCAGCAGCTTAGGCCAGGGAGCCTACGAGCAGTACTTC
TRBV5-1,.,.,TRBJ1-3,CASSLYLAGTGNTIYF,TGCGCCAGCAGCTTGTATTTGGCGGGCACTGGAAACACCATATATTTT
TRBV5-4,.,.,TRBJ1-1,CASSTGARGYSTEAFF,TGTGCCAGCAGCACCGGCGCGCGGGGTTATAGCACTGAAGCTTTCTTT
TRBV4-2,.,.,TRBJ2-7,CASSQGYGYEQYF,TGTGCCAGCAGCCAAGGGTATGGCTACGAGCAGTACTTC
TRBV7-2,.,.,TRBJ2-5,CASSDRGKQETQYF,TGTGCCAGCAGCGATAGGGGCAAACAAGAGACCCAGTACTTC
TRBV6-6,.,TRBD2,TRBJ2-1,CASSGGLAEPYNEQFF,TGTGCCAGCAGTGGGGGACTAGCGGAGCCCTACAATGAGCAGTTCTTC
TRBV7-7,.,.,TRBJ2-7,CASSSGLGYEQYF,TGTGCCAGCAGCTCAGGGTTGGGTTACGAGCAGTACTTC
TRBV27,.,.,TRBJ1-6,CASSLAGEDNSPLHF,TGTGCCAGCAGTTTAGCGGGGGAAGATAATTCACCCCTCCACTTT
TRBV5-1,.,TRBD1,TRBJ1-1,CASSLGSWTGGSRMNTEAFF,TGCGCCAGCAGCTTGGGATCTTGGACAGGGGGCTCGAGAATGAACACTGAAGCTTTCTTT
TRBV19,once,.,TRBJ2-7,CASSMGSGGEQYF,TGTGCCAGTAGTATGGGGTCGGGTGGCGAGCAGTACTTC
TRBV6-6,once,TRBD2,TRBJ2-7,CASSYGGLAGDYEQYF,TGTGCCAGCAGTTACGGAGGACTAGCGGGAGACTACGAGCAGTACTTC
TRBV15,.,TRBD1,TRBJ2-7,CATSRGRDSYYEQYF,TGTGCCACCAGCAGAGGCCGGGACAGCTACTACGAGCAGTACTTC
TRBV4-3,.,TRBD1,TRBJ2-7,CASSHGTGLDYEQYF,TGCGCCAGCAGCCACGGGACAGGCTTGGACTACGAGCAGTACTTC
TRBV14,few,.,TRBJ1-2,CASSHTRAYGYTF,TGTGCCAGCAGCCACACAAGGGCCTATGGCTACACCTTC
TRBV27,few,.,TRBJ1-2,CASSLTGPGGYTF,TGTGCCAGCAGTTTAACAGGGCCCGGGGGCTACACCTTC
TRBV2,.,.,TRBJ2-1,CASKREGGDEQFF,TGTGCCAGCAAACGGGAAGGTGGGGATGAGCAGTTCTTC
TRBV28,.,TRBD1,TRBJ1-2,CASSKPGTGVGYTF,TGTGCCAGCAGCAAACCCGGGACAGGGGTAGGCTACACCTTC
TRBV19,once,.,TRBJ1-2,CASSPTGDNYGYTF,TGTGCCAGTAGTCCAACCGGGGATAACTATGGCTACACCTTC
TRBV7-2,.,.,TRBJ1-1,CASSRRTATLGAFF,TGTGCCAGCAGCCGGAGGACCGCAACTCTAGGAGCTTTCTTT
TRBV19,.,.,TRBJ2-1,CASSPRAVGEQFF,TGTGCCAGTAGCCCCCGGGCTGTTGGTGAGCAGTTCTTC
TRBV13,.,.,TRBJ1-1,CASSYPRGTEAFF,TGTGCCAGCAGCTACCCCCGGGGCACTGAAGCTTTCTTT
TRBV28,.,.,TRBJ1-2,CASSLVDYGYTF,TGTGCCAGCAGTTTAGTAGACTATGGCTACACCTTC
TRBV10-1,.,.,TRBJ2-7,CASSESTGTYEQYF,TGCGCCAGCAGTGAGTCAACAGGGACCTACGAGCAGTACTTC
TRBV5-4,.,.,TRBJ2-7,CASSARPQGHEQYF,TGTGCCAGCAGCGCAAGGCCGCAGGGCCACGAGCAGTACTTC
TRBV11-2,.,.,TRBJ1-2,CASSATDRYGYTF,TGTGCCAGCAGCGCAACCGACAGATATGGCTACACCTTC
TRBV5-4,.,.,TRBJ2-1,CASSFPNNEQFF,TGTGCCAGCAGCTTCCCCAACAATGAGCAGTTCTTC
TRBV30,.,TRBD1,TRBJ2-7,CAWGQGTSIDEQYF,TGTGCCTGGGGACAGGGGACCTCCATAGACGAGCAGTACTTC
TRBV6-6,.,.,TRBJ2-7,CASSTDDEGGYEQYF,TGTGCCAGCAGTACCGATGACGAGGGCGGTTACGAGCAGTACTTC
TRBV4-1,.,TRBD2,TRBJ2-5,CASSQEGTSGRQTQYF,TGCGCCAGCAGCCAAGAAGGTACTAGCGGGAGGCAGACCCAGTACTTC
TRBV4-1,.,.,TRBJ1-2,CASSQDQGSGYGYTF,TGCGCCAGCAGCCAAGATCAGGGCAGCGGATATGGCTACACCTTC
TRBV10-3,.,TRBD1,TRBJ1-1,CATSTGANTEAFF,TGTGCCACCTCCACAGGGGCGAACACTGAAGCTTTCTTT
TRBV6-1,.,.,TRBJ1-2,CASSGEPWDYGYTF,TGTGCCAGCAGTGGCGAGCCCTGGGACTATGGCTACACCTTC
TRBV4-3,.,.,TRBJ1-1,CASSQETGLNTEAFF,TGCGCCAGCAGCCAAGAAACAGGCCTGAACACTGAAGCTTTCTTT
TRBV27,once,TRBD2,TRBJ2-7,CASSSAGGPREQYF,TGTGCCAGCAGTTCCGCGGGAGGCCCTAGGGAGCAGTACTTC
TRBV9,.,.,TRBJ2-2,CASKAANTGELFF,TGTGCCAGTAAGGCCGCGAACACCGGGGAGCTGTTTTTT
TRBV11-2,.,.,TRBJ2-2,CASSSLREKAGELFF,TGTGCCAGCAGCTCGCTACGGGAGAAGGCCGGGGAGCTGTTTTTT
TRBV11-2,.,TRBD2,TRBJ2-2,CASSPGGTTGELFF,TGTGCCAGCAGCCCGGGGGGGACAACCGGGGAGCTGTTTTTT
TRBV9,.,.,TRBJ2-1,CASSVAGLDDEQFF,TGTGCCAGCAGCGTAGCTGGTCTCGACGATGAGCAGTTCTTC